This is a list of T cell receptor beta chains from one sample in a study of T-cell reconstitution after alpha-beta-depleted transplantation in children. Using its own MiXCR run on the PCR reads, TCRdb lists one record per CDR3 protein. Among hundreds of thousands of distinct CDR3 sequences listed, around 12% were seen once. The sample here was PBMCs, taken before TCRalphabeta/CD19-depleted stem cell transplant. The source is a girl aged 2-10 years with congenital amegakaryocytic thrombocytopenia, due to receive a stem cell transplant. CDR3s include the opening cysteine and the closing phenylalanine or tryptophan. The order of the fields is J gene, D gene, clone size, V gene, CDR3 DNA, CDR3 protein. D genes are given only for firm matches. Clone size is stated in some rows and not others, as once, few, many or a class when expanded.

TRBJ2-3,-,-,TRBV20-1,TGCAGTGCTAGTTCTCTAGCGAGACAAACAGATACGCAGTATTTT,CSASSLARQTDTQYF
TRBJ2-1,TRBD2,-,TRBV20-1,TGCAGTGCTACGCTAGCGGGAGCTAGTGAGCAGTTCTTC,CSATLAGASEQFF
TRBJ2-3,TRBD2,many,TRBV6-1,TGTGCCAGCAGCGGACTAGCGGGAGACACAGATACGCAGTATTTT,CASSGLAGDTDTQYF
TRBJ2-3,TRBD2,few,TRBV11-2,TGTGCCAGCAGCTCCCTAGGCGGGAGGGATACGCAGTATTTT,CASSSLGGRDTQYF
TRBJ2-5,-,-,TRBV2,TGTGCCAGCCTGAGCCCCTACCAGTACTTC,CASLSPYQYF
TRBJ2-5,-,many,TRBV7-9,TGTGCCAGCAGAGCCCGGGACACCTTCCAAGAGACCCAGTACTTC,CASRARDTFQETQYF
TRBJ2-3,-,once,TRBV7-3,TGTGCCAGCAGCCTACCTGGACCAACAGATACGCAGTATTTT,CASSLPGPTDTQYF
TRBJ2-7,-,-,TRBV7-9,TGTGCCAGCAGCTCCCCCGGACGTAACTCCTACGAGCAGTACTTC,CASSSPGRNSYEQYF
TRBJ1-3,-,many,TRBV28,TGTGCCAGCAGCCTCCTCTTCAGGGGATCCTCTGGAAACACCATATATTTT,CASSLLFRGSSGNTIYF
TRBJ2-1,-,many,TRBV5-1,TGCGCCAGCAGCTTGGGGGGTCCAAACAATGAGCAGTTCTTC,CASSLGGPNNEQFF
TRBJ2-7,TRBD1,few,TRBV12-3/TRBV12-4,TGTGCCAGCAGTTCCTCGGACAGGTTCTCCTACGAGCAGTACTTC,CASSSSDRFSYEQYF
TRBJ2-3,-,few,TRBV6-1,TGTGCCAGCAGTGAACCCCCAAGGGGGAGGGAAACAGATACGCAGTATTTT,CASSEPPRGRETDTQYF
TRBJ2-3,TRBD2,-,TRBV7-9,TGTGCCAGCAGCCCTAGGACTAGCGCTAGCACAGATACGCAGTATTTT,CASSPRTSASTDTQYF
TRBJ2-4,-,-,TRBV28,TGTGCCAGCAGTTTAGCAGGGTTGGGCAAAAACATTCAGTACTTC,CASSLAGLGKNIQYF
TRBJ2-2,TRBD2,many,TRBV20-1,TGCAGTGCTTCATCTAGCGGCGGGAGGGCCGGAACCGGGGAGCTGTTTTTT,CSASSSGGRAGTGELFF
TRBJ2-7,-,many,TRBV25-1,TGTGCCAGCAGTGAACGAGCAGACCACTACGAGCAGTACTTC,CASSERADHYEQYF
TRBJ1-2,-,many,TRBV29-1,TGCAGCGTTGAAGGACTAGGACACCGGGTCTACACCTTC,CSVEGLGHRVYTF
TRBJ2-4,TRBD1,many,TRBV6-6,TGTGCCAGCAGTCCCGGGACAGGGGGCTTCCTTTCGCGAACCCTAGCCAAAAACATTCAGTACTTC,CASSPGTGGFLSRTLAKNIQYF
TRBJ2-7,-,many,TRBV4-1,TGCGCCAGCAGCCAAGGGTGGGACTTCTCCTACGAGCAGTACTTC,CASSQGWDFSYEQYF
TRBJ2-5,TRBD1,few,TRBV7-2,TGTGCCAGCAGCTACTACAGGGGCCGGGAGACCCAGTACTTC,CASSYYRGRETQYF
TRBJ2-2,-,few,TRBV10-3,TGTGCCATCCGCCCGGACACCGGGGAGCTGTTTTTT,CAIRPDTGELFF
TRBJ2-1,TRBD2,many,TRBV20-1,TGCAGTGCTTTGGGACTAGCGATCCACTACAATGAGCAGTTCTTC,CSALGLAIHYNEQFF
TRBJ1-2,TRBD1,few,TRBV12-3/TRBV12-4,TGTGCCAGCAGTCAAGGGACAGGGGGGACCTTC,CASSQGTGGTF
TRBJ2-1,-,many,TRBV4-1,TGCGCCAGCAGCCAAGACCTCCTCAATGAGCAGTTCTTC,CASSQDLLNEQFF
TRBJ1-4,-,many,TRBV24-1,TGTGCCACCAGTGACGAATTAGTGGGGAGATCTGAAAAACTGTTTTTT,CATSDELVGRSEKLFF
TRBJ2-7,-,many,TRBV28,TGTGCCAGCAGTTTTATTAGCGATTACGAGCAGTACTTC,CASSFISDYEQYF
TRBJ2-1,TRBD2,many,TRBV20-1,TGCAGTGCTGATCCGCGACTAGCCAATGAGCAGTTCTTC,CSADPRLANEQFF
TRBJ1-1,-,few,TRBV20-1,TGCAGTGCTGAGGGGGGTGGAGGGGAGATCACTGAAGCTTTCTTT,CSAEGGGGEITEAFF
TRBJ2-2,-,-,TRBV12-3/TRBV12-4,TGTGCCAGCAGCAGGGCCTGGCTGAGGACCGGGGAGCTGTTTTTT,CASSRAWLRTGELFF
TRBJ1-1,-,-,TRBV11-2,TGTGCCAGCAGCTTAAATCACGGAGCCATGAACACTGAAGCTTTCTTT,CASSLNHGAMNTEAFF
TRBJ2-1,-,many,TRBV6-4,TGTGCCAGCAGTGCGTTGGCGGGAAAGTACAATGAGCAGTTCTTC,CASSALAGKYNEQFF
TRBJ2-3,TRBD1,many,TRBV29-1,TGCAGCGTAGGGGACAGGGGGACAGATACGCAGTATTTT,CSVGDRGTDTQYF
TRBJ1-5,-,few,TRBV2,TGTGCCAGACCAGATAGAGACAGTGCCAATAGCAATCAGCCCCAGCATTTT,CARPDRDSANSNQPQHF
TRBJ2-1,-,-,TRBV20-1,TGCAGTGCGTCACAGGGAGGTGTTCATGAGCAGTTCTTC,CSASQGGVHEQFF
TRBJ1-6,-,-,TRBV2,TGTGCCAGCAGTGAAGCCCCGGCACCCCTCCACTTT,CASSEAPAPLHF
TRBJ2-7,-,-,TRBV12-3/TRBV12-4,TGTGCCAGCAGTTTTTCGAGCGGCCACGAGCAGTACTTC,CASSFSSGHEQYF
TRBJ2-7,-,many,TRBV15,TGTGCCACCAGCAGAGATTACGGATACGAGCAGTACTTC,CATSRDYGYEQYF
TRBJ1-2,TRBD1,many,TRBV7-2,TGTGCCAGCAGCTTAGACAGGGGGAAAGGCTACACCTTC,CASSLDRGKGYTF
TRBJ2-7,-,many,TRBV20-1,TGCAGTGCTAGTATGGGCAGATCCTACGAGCAGTACTTC,CSASMGRSYEQYF
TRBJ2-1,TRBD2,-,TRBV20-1,TGCAGTGCTTCTAGCGGGTTCTCCTACAATGAGCAGTTCTTC,CSASSGFSYNEQFF
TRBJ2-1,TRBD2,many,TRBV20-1,TGCAGTGCTACGCTAGCGGGTCATTATGAGCAGTTCTTC,CSATLAGHYEQFF
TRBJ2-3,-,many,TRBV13,TGTGCCAGCAGCTTTGGGGGCTCAGATACGCAGTATTTT,CASSFGGSDTQYF
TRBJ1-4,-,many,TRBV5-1,TGCGCCAGCAGCCAGCCAACTAATGAAAAACTGTTTTTT,CASSQPTNEKLFF
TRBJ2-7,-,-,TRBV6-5,TGTGCCAGCAGTTCCCCACGGGAGCGCAAAGGGGAGCAGTCCTTC,CASSSPRERKGEQSF
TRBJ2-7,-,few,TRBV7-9,TGTGCCAGCAGCTTCCTGCACCAAACCCCCTACGAGCAGTACTTC,CASSFLHQTPYEQYF
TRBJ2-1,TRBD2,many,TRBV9,TGTGCCAGCAGCGCGTTAACTAGCGGGAGTTACAATGAGCAGTTCTTC,CASSALTSGSYNEQFF
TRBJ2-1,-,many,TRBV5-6,TGTGCCAGCAGTCCAGGAGAAGCCTACAATGAGCAGTTCTTC,CASSPGEAYNEQFF
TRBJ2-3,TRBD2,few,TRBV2,TGTGCCAGCAGTCCCTCTAGCGGTAGCACAGATACGCAGTATTTT,CASSPSSGSTDTQYF
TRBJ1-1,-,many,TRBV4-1,TGCGCCAGCAGCCAAGTTACAGGTTTGAACACTGAAGCTTTCTTT,CASSQVTGLNTEAFF
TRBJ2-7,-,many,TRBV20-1,TGCAGTGCTAGAGTTGTTGCCGAGCAGTACTTC,CSARVVAEQYF
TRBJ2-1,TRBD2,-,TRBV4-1,TGCGCCAGCAGCCAAACCATGCCGGGACTAGAGCCCCGCAATGAGCAGTTCTTC,CASSQTMPGLEPRNEQFF
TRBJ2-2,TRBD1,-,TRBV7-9,TGTGCCAGCAGGACAGGGGTCACCGGGGAGCTGTTTTTT,CASRTGVTGELFF
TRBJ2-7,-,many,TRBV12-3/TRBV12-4,TGTGCCAGCAGTTCTCATAGCGGAGCTAGTGAAGAGCAGTACTTC,CASSSHSGASEEQYF
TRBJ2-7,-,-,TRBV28,TGTGCCAGCAGTTCCCCAGCGAGCAGGGGAGGTAACGAGCAGTACTTC,CASSSPASRGGNEQYF
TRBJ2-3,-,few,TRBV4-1,TGCGCCAGCAGCCAAATGGGGGCCAGCGCAGATACGCAGTATTTT,CASSQMGASADTQYF
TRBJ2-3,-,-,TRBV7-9,TGTGCCAGCAGTCCCGGACTCGACGACATGCAGTATTTT,CASSPGLDDMQYF
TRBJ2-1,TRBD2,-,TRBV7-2,TGTGCCAGCAGCCTCCCCACTGGCGGGAGTCACTACAATGAGCAGTTCTTC,CASSLPTGGSHYNEQFF